Following are 18 T cell receptor beta chains from one sample sequenced in a study of response to subunit inactivated influenza vaccine. Via MiXCR, TCRdb re-called the RT-PCR reads, giving one row per CDR3 protein. Here the sample spans 500,000 to 550,000 distinct CDR3 sequences, under 25% being singletons. The sample also formed part of further work on T cells expressing NK-cell markers. Per that study: Scientists made TCR beta cDNA using 5'RACE template switching with UMIs.

Sequences were derived from CD4+ T cells sorted from PBMCs, sampled roughly 12 days after vaccination. These receptors were obtained from a man in his forties or fifties who received an inactivated influenza vaccine.

Ten or more counts support this clonotype. V is TRBV2 and J is TRBJ1-2; D is unresolved. The CDR3 extends over 12 amino acids. The germline V gene encodes CDR1 SNHLY and CDR2 FYNNEI. Trimming took off 7 bases at V and 2 bases at J, with 8 bases between the two ends. The CDR3 spells CASTLTNYGYTF. The CDR3 DNA sequence: TGTGCCAGCACTCTTACGAACTATGGCTACACCTTC. Variable domain in full (rest from reference TRBV2 and TRBJ1-2): EPEVTQTPSHQVTQMGQEVILRCVPISNHLYFYWYRQILGQKVEFLVSFYNNEISEKSEIFDDQFSVERPDGSNFTLKIRSTKLEDSAMYFCASTLTNYGYTFGSGTRLTVV.

The chain carries TRBV20-1 and TRBJ2-1, with D hard to call. Trimming removed 0 bases from V and 9 bases from J, with 18 bases in between. Germline V gene lookup returns CDR1 DFQATT and CDR2 SNEGSKA (reference sequence). The CDR3 extends over 15 amino acids. The CDR3 loop reads CSARDAGRLGTEQFF. In DNA form, the CDR3 reads TGCAGTGCTAGAGATGCCGGACGGTTGGGAACTGAGCAGTTCTTC.

The chain joins TRBV19 to TRBJ2-2, with D tentatively TRBD1 or TRBD2 (6 bases each). V was pared by 0 bases and J by 4 bases, with 9 bases between. In germline, CDR1 is LNHDA, CDR2 SQIVND (reference sequence). There are 15 residues in the CDR3. The CDR3 nucleotides are TGTGCCAGTAGTATAGAAGGGGGAGGCACCGGGGAGCTGTTTTTT. Protein product: CASSIEGGGTGELFF.

This clonotype was recorded a few times. The chain combines TRBV20-1 with TRBJ1-2; 11 nucleotides match TRBD1. Germline CDR1 DFQATT, CDR2 SNEGSKA (reference sequence). V shed 6 bases, J shed 2 bases, and the junction held 2 bases outside the gene matches. This CDR3 has 13 residues. The CDR3 spells CSAGQGANYGYTF. In DNA form, the CDR3 reads TGCAGTGCCGGACAGGGGGCGAACTATGGCTACACCTTC.

V gene TRBV29-1 combines with J gene TRBJ1-1; 7 bases line up with TRBD1. V shed 4 bases and J 4 bases; nucleotides not matched to a gene: 9. CDR1 and CDR2 from the germline V gene are SQVTM and ANQGSEA. The CDR3 runs 14 residues. The CDR3 DNA reads as TGCAGCGTTGGAAACAGGGGCGCGCGCACTGAAGCTTTCTTT. Amino acids: CSVGNRGARTEAFF.

CDR3 amino acids: CASSYAGGSYEQYF. As DNA, the CDR3 is TGTGCCAGCAGTTACGCCGGGGGGTCCTACGAGCAGTACTTC. This chain joins TRBV6-5 and TRBJ2-7; 7 bases are a match to TRBD2. Germline values: CDR1 MNHEY, CDR2 SVGAGI. The ends lost 2 bases at V and 1 base at J; junction bases unmatched: 2. The CDR3 runs 14 residues.

This sequence joins TRBV29-1 and TRBJ1-2, with D possibly matching TRBD1 (5 bases). With 3 bases removed from V and 2 bases from J, the gap between germline ends came to 16 bases. CDR3 length equals 15 residues. CDR1 and CDR2 from the germline V gene are SQVTM and ANQGSEA. The CDR3 region is CSVDRHRTKNYGYTF. The DNA of the CDR3 is TGCAGCGTTGATCGTCACCGGACAAAGAACTATGGCTACACCTTC. Full variable domain (outside the CDR3, taken from reference TRBV29-1 and TRBJ1-2): SAVISQKPSRDICQRGTSLTIQCQVDSQVTMMFWYRQQPGQSLTLIATANQGSEATYESGFVIDKFPISRPNLTFSTLTVSNMSPEDSSIYLCSVDRHRTKNYGYTFGSGTRLTVV.

The chain has TRBV20-1 and TRBJ2-7, with D tentatively TRBD1 (6 bases). The length of the CDR3 is 13 residues. With 7 bases removed from V and 0 bases from J, the gap between germline ends came to 13 bases. Germline CDR1 is DFQATT and CDR2 is SNEGSKA (reference sequence). The CDR3 protein is CSVRGDNSYEQYF. CDR3 sequence (DNA): TGCAGTGTCCGTGGGGACAACTCCTACGAGCAGTACTTC.

The chain joins TRBV13 to TRBJ2-1, with 8 positions matching TRBD2. CDR3 length: 18 residues. In germline, CDR1 is PRHDT, CDR2 FYEKMQ (reference sequence). Trimming cost V 0 bases and J 3 bases; bases outside gene matches: 10. CDR3 bases: TGTGCCAGCAGCTTAGGCGTATTAGCGGGGTCTTTCTACAATGAGCAGTTCTTC. It codes for CASSLGVLAGSFYNEQFF.

This clonotype was counted a few times. J is TRBJ2-7 and V is TRBV24-1; D is uncertain. The CDR3 totals 11 residues. Trimming removed 0 bases at V and 8 bases at J, with 4 bases between. Germline V gene sequence: CDR1 KGHDR, CDR2 SFDVKD. The CDR3 is CATSDLTQQYF. The DNA of the CDR3 is TGTGCCACCAGTGATTTGACCCAGCAGTACTTC.

This clonotype has just a few counts. The gene calls are TRBV12-3 or TRBV12-4 and TRBJ2-2; D gene unclear. With 7 bases removed from V and 0 bases from J, the gap between germline ends came to 9 bases. The length of the CDR3 is 14 residues. This CDR3 reads CASKPLSNTGELFF. The CDR3 nucleotides read TGTGCCAGCAAACCACTCTCGAACACCGGGGAGCTGTTTTTT.

This clonotype was recorded a few times. This chain uses TRBV6-2 or TRBV6-3 with TRBJ1-1, with TRBD1 matching over 7 bases. Per the germline V gene, CDR1 is MNHEY and CDR2 is SVGEGT. V shed 11 bases and J 0 bases; nucleotides not matched to a gene: 6. The CDR3 sequence is 13 residues long. The CDR3, as DNA: TGTGCCCTGAGACAGGGACTGAACACTGAAGCTTTCTTT. Translated: CALRQGLNTEAFF.

This clonotype was recorded a few times. The V and J genes are TRBV4-3 and TRBJ2-5; D unresolved. The germline V and J ends were trimmed by 0 bases and 1 base, with 9 bases remaining between them. The CDR3 sequence is 15 residues long. CDR1 is LGHNA and CDR2 is YSLEER in the germline V gene. CDR3 coding DNA: TGCGCCAGCAGCCAAGATTTGGCCCCCCAAGAGACCCAGTACTTC. Translation: CASSQDLAPQETQYF.

This clonotype appeared many times. The chain joins TRBV6-1 to TRBJ2-7; 8 bases line up with TRBD2. The ends lost 6 bases at V and 0 bases at J; junction bases unmatched: 4. Germline CDR1 reads MNHNS; CDR2 reads SASEGT. The CDR3 is 14 amino acids. The CDR3 loop reads CASRGSGISYEQYF. The CDR3 nucleotides read TGTGCCAGCAGGGGTAGCGGGATCTCCTACGAGCAGTACTTC.

V is TRBV7-9 and J is TRBJ2-3, with D possibly being TRBD2 (5 bases). The CDR3 covers 14 residues. V lost 4 bases to trimming and J lost 6 bases, with 14 bases between them. Germline V gene sequence: CDR1 SEHNR, CDR2 FQNEAQ (reference sequence). In nucleotides, the CDR3 is TGTGCCAGCAGCTCCCGAAGCGGTTCGGATACGCAGTATTTT. It yields the protein CASSSRSGSDTQYF.

The sample holds a few counts of this clonotype. The CDR3 region has the DNA TGCGCCAGCAGCCTGGTACTAGCGGGCCACACCGGGGAGCTGTTTTTT. It translates to CASSLVLAGHTGELFF. The V and J genes are TRBV5-1 and TRBJ2-2; 9 bases match TRBD2. V lost 4 bases to trimming and J lost 3 bases; unmatched junction nucleotides: 7. The CDR3 is 16 amino acids. The germline CDR1 and CDR2 sequences are SGHRS and YFSETQ.

The gene calls are TRBV7-8 and TRBJ1-5, with a tentative D call TRBD1 (6 bases). Trimming removed 0 bases from V and 4 bases from J, with 7 bases in between. Germline values: CDR1 SGHVS, CDR2 FQNEAQ. The CDR3 runs 14 residues. CDR3 nucleotide sequence: TGTGCCAGCAGCTTAGCGGACAGAAATCAGCCCCAGCATTTT. Amino acids: CASSLADRNQPQHF.

The rearrangement links TRBV18 to TRBJ2-7, with D perhaps TRBD1 (5 bases). Germline values: CDR1 KGHSH, CDR2 LQKENI. The length of the CDR3 is 14 residues. Deletions cut 5 bases from V and 2 bases from J, with 13 bases between. CDR3 nucleotides: TGTGCCAGCTCAAGACAGAAGCTCGCCTACGAGCAGTACTTC. It encodes CASSRQKLAYEQYF.